Listed below are T cell receptor beta chains from one sample, sequenced in a study of blood T cell repertoires in COVID-19. Repertoires were generated with immunoSEQ multiplex PCR, while TCRdb's copy carries only in-frame clones and drops some. In the table there are about 150,000 clones, 80% to 90% of which are singletons. Sequencing was done on a sample of peripheral blood. All receptors come from a woman aged 45 to 65 with acute or convalescent COVID-19. Both conserved end residues are part of each CDR3. The order of the fields is D gene, V gene, J gene, clone size, CDR3 protein, CDR3 DNA. The D gene is left open where the match is weak. Where a row states a size, it is once, few, many or the class of an expanded clone; other rows omit it.

NA,TRBV4-1,TRBJ2-2,NA,CASSQDPGVNSGELFF,TGCGCCAGCAGCCAAGATCCAGGGGTAAATTCCGGGGAGCTGTTTTTT
TRBD1,TRBV7-9,TRBJ1-2,NA,CASTPRGQGGYTF,TGTGCCAGCACCCCCAGGGGGCAGGGGGGCTACACCTTC
TRBD2,TRBV29-1,TRBJ2-1,NA,CSVEDRTSGYNEQFF,TGCAGCGTTGAAGACAGGACTAGCGGATACAATGAGCAGTTCTTC
NA,TRBV6-5,TRBJ1-2,NA,CASRRGGYGYTF,TGTGCCAGCAGAAGGGGAGGCTATGGCTACACCTTC
TRBD1,TRBV5-1,TRBJ2-5,NA,CASSLVGGPQETQYF,TGCGCCAGCAGCTTGGTAGGGGGCCCCCAAGAGACCCAGTACTTC
TRBD2,TRBV3-1/TRBV3-2,TRBJ2-5,NA,CASSRRRLAGGGETQYF,TGTGCCAGCAGCCGAAGGAGACTAGCGGGAGGAGGAGAGACCCAGTACTTC
TRBD1,TRBV4-2,TRBJ1-3,NA,CASSPGPRQGTAGNTIYF,TGTGCCAGCAGCCCGGGTCCGAGACAGGGGACCGCTGGAAACACCATATATTTT
NA,TRBV2,TRBJ1-5,few,CASSRGTPQNQPQHF,TGTGCCAGCAGTCGTGGGACACCGCAAAATCAGCCCCAGCATTTT
TRBD2,TRBV14,TRBJ2-1,NA,CASSSGGSWDEQFF,TGTGCCAGCAGCTCTGGCGGGAGCTGGGATGAGCAGTTCTTC
NA,TRBV7-2,TRBJ2-5,NA,CASSLALGRVGGVQETQYF,TGTGCCAGCAGCTTAGCCCTGGGCAGGGTAGGTGGGGTACAAGAGACCCAGTACTTC
TRBD2,TRBV7-8,TRBJ2-2,NA,CASRLLAGLTGELFF,TGTGCCAGCCGTCTACTAGCGGGACTTACCGGGGAGCTGTTTTTT
TRBD1,TRBV6-5,TRBJ2-3,NA,CASTSDRGTDTQYF,TGTGCCAGCACATCGGACAGGGGGACAGATACGCAGTATTTT
NA,TRBV7-2,TRBJ2-1,once,CASSSRGGGSGEQFF,TGTGCCAGCAGCTCTAGGGGGGGCGGGAGTGGAGAGCAGTTCTTC
TRBD2,TRBV27,TRBJ2-4,NA,CASSGLAGGLKGAKNIQYF,TGTGCCAGCTCCGGACTAGCGGGAGGCCTTAAAGGGGCCAAAAACATTCAGTACTTC
NA,TRBV27,TRBJ2-1,NA,CASSLARDSGVNEQFF,TGTGCCAGCAGCCTAGCGAGGGACAGTGGTGTCAATGAGCAGTTCTTC
TRBD2,TRBV29-1,TRBJ2-2,NA,CSVASTSGGLEGELFF,TGCAGCGTTGCCAGTACTAGCGGGGGCCTGGAAGGGGAGCTGTTTTTT
TRBD1,TRBV5-1,TRBJ1-1,NA,CASSLTGQGEAFF,TGCGCCAGCAGCTTGACCGGACAGGGTGAAGCTTTCTTT
NA,TRBV25-1,TRBJ1-1,NA,CASSGAPTYTEAFF,TGTGCCAGCAGTGGGGCCCCGACGTACACTGAAGCTTTCTTT
NA,TRBV28,TRBJ2-1,NA,CASSPGGSYNEQFF,TGTGCCAGCAGCCCCGGCGGCTCCTACAATGAGCAGTTCTTC
NA,TRBV5-1,TRBJ2-7,few,CASSLDGSYEQYF,TGCGCCAGCAGCTTGGACGGCTCCTACGAGCAGTACTTC
NA,TRBV4-3,TRBJ1-6,few,CASSQEVRLHNSPLHF,TGCGCCAGCAGCCAAGAGGTCCGGTTACATAATTCACCCCTCCACTTT
TRBD1,TRBV6-5,TRBJ1-2,NA,CASRPGQSLYGYTF,TGTGCCAGCCGGCCGGGACAGTCTCTCTATGGCTACACCTTC
TRBD2,TRBV6-5,TRBJ2-3,NA,CASRGHEAGTRSQYF,TGTGCCAGCAGGGGCCACGAAGCAGGGACTAGGAGTCAGTATTTT
NA,TRBV2,TRBJ1-3,once,CASSGRARGNTIYF,TGTGCCAGCAGTGGAAGGGCCCGAGGGAACACCATATATTTT
NA,TRBV19,TRBJ2-5,NA,CASSIERQETQYF,TGTGCCAGTAGTATCGAGCGGCAAGAGACCCAGTACTTC
NA,TRBV6-6,TRBJ1-5,NA,CASSYGGNQPQHF,TGTGCCAGCAGTTACGGAGGCAATCAGCCCCAGCATTTT
NA,TRBV5-4,TRBJ2-7,NA,CASSLGGGVSFYEQYF,TGTGCCAGCAGCTTGGGAGGAGGGGTATCTTTCTACGAGCAGTACTTC
NA,TRBV4-3,TRBJ2-7,NA,CASSQDRGEGMYEQYF,TGCGCCAGCAGCCAAGATAGGGGGGAGGGAATGTACGAGCAGTACTTC
TRBD2,TRBV28,TRBJ2-5,few,CASSSLGLAEETQYF,TGTGCCAGCAGTTCCTTGGGACTAGCGGAAGAGACCCAGTACTTC
NA,TRBV5-4,TRBJ2-3,NA,CASRAGTQTNTQYF,TGTGCCAGCAGGGCCGGGACTCAGACCAATACGCAGTATTTT
TRBD1,TRBV6-6,TRBJ1-3,NA,CASIRQGNGNTIYF,TGTGCCAGCATCAGACAGGGCAATGGAAACACCATATATTTT
NA,TRBV25-1,TRBJ1-3,NA,CASRRGNTIYF,TGTGCCAGCCGCAGGGGAAACACCATATATTTT
TRBD2,TRBV7-3,TRBJ2-3,NA,CASSPAISGRTDTQYF,TGTGCCAGCAGCCCAGCAATTAGCGGGCGCACAGATACGCAGTATTTT
NA,TRBV2,TRBJ1-4,NA,CASSDRRNEKLFF,TGTGCCAGCTCCGACAGGAGGAATGAAAAACTGTTTTTT
NA,TRBV6-5,TRBJ2-5,NA,CASSYRGRETQYF,TGTGCCAGCAGTTACAGGGGTAGGGAGACCCAGTACTTC
NA,TRBV7-2,TRBJ2-5,NA,CASSIGNRETQYF,TGTGCCAGCAGTATCGGGAACAGAGAGACCCAGTACTTC
TRBD2,TRBV7-3,TRBJ2-1,NA,CASSLAPGTSGPYNEQFF,TGTGCCAGCAGCCTCGCTCCCGGGACTAGCGGACCCTACAATGAGCAGTTCTTC
NA,TRBV5-1,TRBJ1-2,NA,CASSLGVAGADGYTF,TGCGCCAGCAGCTTGGGGGTAGCAGGGGCGGACGGCTACACCTTC
NA,TRBV7-2,TRBJ1-5,few,CASSLRGGRTGQPQHF,TGTGCCAGCAGCTTAAGGGGGGGGAGGACTGGTCAGCCCCAGCATTTT
NA,TRBV2,TRBJ2-3,once,CASSEQKWGGTDTQYF,TGTGCCAGCAGTGAACAGAAATGGGGCGGCACAGATACGCAGTATTTT